This TCR beta chain was profiled in a study of blood T cell repertoires in COVID-19. Measured with immunoSEQ multiplex PCR; TCRdb has only the in-frame clones, and not every one. The sample lists 65,000 to 90,000 clones, 88% occurring once. Trimming at V came to 2 bases and at J to 5 bases, leaving 4 bases not matched to a gene. CDR1 is MNHEY and CDR2 is SMNVEV in the germline V gene (reference sequence). The CDR3 has 14 residues. Sequences were obtained from peripheral blood. The receptor was isolated from a human donor in a cohort sampled during active COVID-19. V usage is TRBV27 and J usage is TRBJ2-7, with 9 nucleotides matching TRBD2. The CDR3 sequence is CASSLSLAGNEQYF. The CDR3 DNA is TGTGCCAGCAGTTTAAGCCTAGCGGGGAACGAGCAGTACTTC.